The text below deals with one T cell receptor (beta chain). The antigen is unknown. The same CDR3 can be traced to other DNA sequences in this sample. These data come from a study of cytomegalovirus exposure and HLA in healthy donors. Background on the study: In an early release, HLA-typed donors contributed some 82 million unique TCR sequences.

The PCR was carried out with 60 Vbeta primers and 13 Jbeta primers. The data were produced by immunoSEQ multiplex PCR, yet TCRdb's version contains in-frame clones alone and is incomplete. The table includes 150,000 to 200,000 clones, around 80% detected once. General study points: What a later analysis showed was that several of the most significant clusters appeared linked to common viral pathogens.

The CDR3 covers 15 residues. Trimming cost V 6 bases and J 2 bases; bases outside gene matches: 5. Per the germline V gene, CDR1 is MNHNY and CDR2 is SVGAGI (reference sequence). This sequence was found in a woman aged 25 to 39 in good health and CMV-seropositive. This chain links TRBV6-6 with TRBJ2-4; 9 bases are a match to TRBD1. Input material: PBMCs. DNA for the CDR3: TGTGCCAGCAGGGACAGGGGAAATCCCAAAAACATTCAGTACTTC. Its protein product is CASRDRGNPKNIQYF.